These 18 T cell receptor beta chains were sequenced from one sample in a study of cytomegalovirus exposure and HLA in healthy donors. Primers included in the PCR were 60 Vbeta and 13 Jbeta primers. Libraries were prepared by immunoSEQ multiplex PCR; TCRdb keeps only in-frame clonotypes and omits some of them. The sample lists over 150,000 clones; about 80% were seen once. Sequences were obtained from PBMCs. Receptors originate from a girl aged 5-17 years in good health and CMV-seropositive.

V and J are TRBV10-3 and TRBJ2-3; 11 nucleotides line up with TRBD1. The CDR3 is made up of 21 amino acids. The V gene end was trimmed by 5 bases and the J gene end by 6 bases; junction bases not matched to a gene: 25. Germline CDR1 and CDR2: ENHRY and SYGVKD. CDR3 nucleotides: TGTGCCATCAGTAAGAAAAGGACAGGGGGCGATTTCTCGCTTTTGATGGATACGCAGTATTTT. Translating it yields CAISKKRTGGDFSLLMDTQYF.

In this sample, this clone turned up a few times. The chain employs TRBV6-5 and TRBJ2-2; 14 bases fit TRBD2. This CDR3 region has 15 residues. The germline V gene has CDR1 MNHEY and CDR2 SVGAGI. Unmatched junction bases numbered 5, after V lost 6 bases and J lost 8 bases. The CDR3 protein is CASRTSGGAMGELFF. The CDR3 nucleotides are TGTGCCAGCAGGACTAGCGGGGGGGCGATGGGGGAGCTGTTTTTT.

The rearrangement uses TRBV10-3 and TRBJ1-1, with D possibly TRBD1 on 5 matching bases. Germline V lookup: CDR1 ENHRY, CDR2 SYGVKD. Trimming removed 0 bases from V and 5 bases from J, with 10 bases in between. The CDR3 runs to 14 residues. CDR3 sequence: CAISESTAGTEAFF. CDR3 DNA: TGTGCCATCAGTGAGTCCACCGCAGGGACTGAAGCTTTCTTT.

Only one count was recorded for this clone. The rearrangement joins TRBV1 to TRBJ2-5; the D call TRBD2 from the table was never checked on the DNA. TRBV1 is deemed a pseudogene. The CDR3 has 12 amino acids. In DNA form, the CDR3 reads TGCACCAGCAGCCGGCGGCAAGAGACCCAGTACTTC. This codes for CTSSRRQETQYF.

The V call is TRBV5-5, the J call TRBJ2-3; the D gene is possibly TRBD1 (5 bases). Germline CDR1 and CDR2: SGHKS and YYEKEE (reference sequence). V lost 2 bases, J lost 4 bases, and 11 bases lay in between. CDR3 length equals 14 residues. The CDR3 region has the DNA TGTGCCAGCAGCTTAGCGCAGGGCGCAGATACGCAGTATTTT. Amino acid sequence: CASSLAQGADTQYF.

This clone was seen only once. The genes are TRBV18 and TRBJ2-1; D is undetermined. The CDR3 has 16 amino acids. CDR1 is KGHSH, CDR2 LQKENI, per germline. Trimming removed 0 bases at V and 6 bases at J, with 15 bases between. The chain's CDR3 is CASSPPYNTHGNEQFF. The CDR3 DNA reads as TGTGCCAGCTCACCACCATACAATACCCATGGCAATGAGCAGTTCTTC.

The chain combines TRBV5-6 with TRBJ1-5; maybe TRBD1 (6 bases). Germline CDR1 is SGHDT and CDR2 is YYEEEE. The CDR3 runs to 17 residues. The V end lost 4 bases, the J end lost 7 bases, and 24 bases lay between the germline ends. The CDR3: CASSLSRLDSRAQPQHF. In nucleotides, the CDR3 is TGTGCCAGCAGCCTCTCACGGCTGGACAGCCGTGCACAGCCCCAGCATTTT.

This rearrangement joins TRBV28 to TRBJ1-1; TRBD1 aligns across 9 bases. V dropped 1 base and J dropped 5; count of bases not matched to a gene: 5. The CDR3 loop spans 15 amino acids. Per the germline V gene, CDR1 is MDHEN and CDR2 is SYDVKM. The CDR3 nucleotides read TGTGCCAGCAGTTTATCTAGGACAGGGGTAACTGAAGCTTTCTTT. As protein: CASSLSRTGVTEAFF.

This clone was detected only a few times. The J gene is TRBJ2-1, the V gene TRBV7-2; 14 positions agree with TRBD2. The junction had 6 bases not matched to a gene; V was cut back by 4 bases and J by 7 bases. Germline CDR1 SGHTA, CDR2 FQGNSA. The CDR3 is made up of 16 amino acids. In nucleotides, the CDR3 is TGTGCCAGCAGCTCGATCAGACTAGCGGGGGGGAATGAGCAGTTCTTC. Translated, it gives CASSSIRLAGGNEQFF.

The sample holds one count of this clone. This sequence joins TRBV18 and TRBJ2-1; 9 bases align to TRBD2. The ends lost 2 bases at V and 10 bases at J; junction bases unmatched: 9. This CDR3 region has 15 residues. In germline, CDR1 is KGHSH, CDR2 LQKENI. The CDR3 DNA reads TGTGCCAGCTCACCATTGCGCGGGGGGGCAGAAGAGCAGTTCTTC. Encoded protein: CASSPLRGGAEEQFF.

This chain links TRBV6-5 with TRBJ2-3, with TRBD2 matching over 9 bases. After removal of 1 base from V and 6 bases from J, the junction contained 2 bases not matched to a gene. The CDR3 runs 14 residues. The germline CDR1 and CDR2 sequences are MNHEY and SVGAGI. The CDR3 nucleotides read TGTGCCAGCAGTTACTTAACTAGCGGGGATACGCAGTATTTT. This codes for CASSYLTSGDTQYF.

The V call is TRBV7-9, the J call TRBJ1-4; the match to TRBD1 covers 10 bases. Per the germline V gene, CDR1 is SEHNR and CDR2 is FQNEAQ (reference sequence). Germline trimming cut 3 bases from V and 8 bases from J; bases unmatched to any gene: 12. The CDR3 length is 17 residues. The CDR3 loop reads CASSLLGQGPSGEKLFF. For the CDR3, the DNA is TGTGCCAGCAGCTTGCTGGGACAGGGGCCGTCAGGGGAAAAACTGTTTTTT.

The rearrangement joins TRBV7-8 to TRBJ1-2; TRBD1 matches at 7 bases. The ends lost 10 bases at V and 4 bases at J; junction bases unmatched: 9. The CDR3 consists of 13 residues. Germline CDR1 and CDR2: SGHVS and FQNEAQ. The CDR3 spells CATQQGLGYGYTF. The CDR3 DNA follows: TGTGCCACCCAACAGGGGCTTGGCTATGGCTACACCTTC.

V and J are TRBV5-1 and TRBJ1-1; 9 bases line up with TRBD1. This CDR3 region has 17 residues. Germline V lookup: CDR1 SGHRS, CDR2 YFSETQ. With 4 bases clipped from V and 2 bases from J, the junction kept 12 bases outside the gene matches. CDR3: CASSLLRDRGFNTEAFF. As DNA, the CDR3 is TGCGCCAGCAGCCTACTTCGAGACAGGGGGTTCAACACTGAAGCTTTCTTT.

The chain carries TRBV28 and TRBJ2-2, with D perhaps TRBD1 (6 bases). This CDR3 region has 14 residues. The germline CDR1 and CDR2 sequences are MDHEN and SYDVKM. V was clipped by 8 bases and J by 7 bases, with 17 bases between them. In nucleotides, the CDR3 is TGTGCCAGCCTCGGGACACCTAGCTTCGGGGAGCTGTTTTTT. Amino acids: CASLGTPSFGELFF. Complete variable domain (other parts from reference TRBV28 and TRBJ2-2): DVKVTQSSRYLVKRTGEKVFLECVQDMDHENMFWYRQDPGLGLRLIYFSYDVKMKEKGDIPEGYSVSREKKERFSLILESASTNQTSMYLCASLGTPSFGELFFGEGSRLTVL.

The chain carries TRBV27 and TRBJ2-7; tentative D call: TRBD1 (6 bases). Germline values: CDR1 MNHEY, CDR2 SMNVEV (reference sequence). Deletions cut 3 bases from V and 2 bases from J, with 14 bases between. The CDR3 totals 15 residues. The chain's CDR3 is CASSFGGAGTYEQYF. CDR3 in DNA: TGTGCCAGCAGTTTTGGGGGCGCAGGAACCTACGAGCAGTACTTC.

The chain carries TRBV30 and TRBJ1-2, with D hard to call. Between the trimmed V and J ends, which lost 2 bases and 3 bases, there was a span of 10 bases. The germline V gene has CDR1 GTSNPN and CDR2 SVGIG (reference sequence). This CDR3 comprises 13 residues. CDR3: CAWSWASYYGYTF. CDR3 DNA: TGTGCCTGGAGTTGGGCATCCTACTATGGCTACACCTTC.

This chain links TRBV6-6 with TRBJ2-5, with 8 bases that match TRBD2. Trimming took 0 bases from V and 0 from J; bases not matched to a gene: 3. CDR1 is MNHNY and CDR2 is SVGAGI in the germline V gene (reference sequence). This CDR3 is built from 16 residues. CDR3 in DNA: TGTGCCAGCAGTTACTCGGCGGGGGGTGACCAAGAGACCCAGTACTTC. The encoded protein is CASSYSAGGDQETQYF.